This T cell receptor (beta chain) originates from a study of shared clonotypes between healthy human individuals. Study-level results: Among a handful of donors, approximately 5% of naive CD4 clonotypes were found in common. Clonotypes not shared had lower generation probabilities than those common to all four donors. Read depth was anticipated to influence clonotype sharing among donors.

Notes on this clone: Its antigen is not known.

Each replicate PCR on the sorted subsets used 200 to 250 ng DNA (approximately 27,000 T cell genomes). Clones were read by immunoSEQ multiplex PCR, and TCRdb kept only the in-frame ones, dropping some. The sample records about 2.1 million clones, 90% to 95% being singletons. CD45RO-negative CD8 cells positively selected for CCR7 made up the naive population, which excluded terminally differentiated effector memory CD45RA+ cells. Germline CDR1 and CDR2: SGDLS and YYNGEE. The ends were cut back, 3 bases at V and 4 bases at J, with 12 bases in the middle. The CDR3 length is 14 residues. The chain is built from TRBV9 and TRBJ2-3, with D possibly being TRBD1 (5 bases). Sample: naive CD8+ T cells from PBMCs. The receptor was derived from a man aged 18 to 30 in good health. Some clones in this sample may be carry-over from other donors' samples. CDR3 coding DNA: TGTGCCAGCAGCGCAGGGAAGTATGCAGATACGCAGTATTTT. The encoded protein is CASSAGKYADTQYF.